The present T cell receptor beta chain was sequenced within a study of blood T cell repertoires in COVID-19. About the research overall: Cohort 3 recovered donors had two negative PCRs, clearance, or symptom resolution. The cDNA or gDNA used as material had been derived from T cells, B-cell-depleted T cells, or PBMCs. Specimens from acute and convalescent COVID-19 originated in the United States, Italy and Spain.

Per germline, CDR1 MNHEY and CDR2 SVGEGT. V lost 6 bases, J lost 1 base, and 16 bases lay in between. The CDR3 spans 15 residues. Sequenced by immunoSEQ multiplex PCR; TCRdb stores in-frame clones only, minus some. The data show 250,000 to 350,000 clones, around 89% seen once. Participant age was roughly 18 to 95 years, and participants resided in about two dozen US areas. Sequencing was carried out using PBMCs or T cells enriched from blood (not recorded which). The receptor comes from a woman aged 60-70 years in a cohort exposed to, infected with or recovered from COVID-19 (not recorded which). The gene calls are TRBV6-2 or TRBV6-3 and TRBJ2-7; D may be TRBD2 (5 bases). This CDR3 is CASSLGVAPSYEQYF. The CDR3 region has the DNA TGTGCCAGCAGCCTCGGAGTAGCGCCGTCCTACGAGCAGTACTTC.